The 12 T cell receptor beta chains below were found in one sample sequenced in a study of breast tumors, draining lymph nodes, adjacent tissues. TCRdb recomputed calls from the multiplex PCR reads with MiXCR, one row per CDR3 protein. Among more than 85,000 distinct CDR3 sequences listed, 21% were seen once. Breast cancer patients provided tissue from their axillary draining lymph nodes. Sequencing input: axillary lymph node tissue. These TCRs come from a female donor with breast cancer. Some clones in this sample may be carry-over from other donors' samples.

There are many counts of this clonotype. The V gene is TRBV10-2, the J gene TRBJ2-7, with D possibly TRBD1 on 5 matching bases. The CDR3 spans 13 residues. Germline-derived CDR1 and CDR2 are WSHSY and SAAADI. The V end lost 4 bases, the J end lost 2 bases, and 9 bases lay between the germline ends. This chain's CDR3 is CASSVGQTYEQYF. The CDR3 DNA sequence: TGCGCCAGCAGTGTAGGACAAACCTACGAGCAGTACTTC.

This clonotype was counted at least ten times. The V and J genes are TRBV29-1 and TRBJ2-1, with a weak D call TRBD2 (6 bases). Per the germline V gene, CDR1 is SQVTM and CDR2 is ANQGSEA. The CDR3 has 12 residues. The V and J ends lost 4 bases and 9 bases respectively, with 13 bases between them. CDR3 nucleotides: TGCAGCGTTGTACCCAGAGCGGGTGAGCAGTTCTTC. As protein: CSVVPRAGEQFF.

This clonotype was seen ten or more times. CDR3 loop: CASSLGSYWGAYEQYF. CDR3 nucleotide sequence: TGTGCCAGCAGCTTGGGGTCCTATTGGGGAGCCTACGAGCAGTACTTC. This sequence joins TRBV5-6 and TRBJ2-7; possible D gene TRBD2, 5 bases. CDR1 and CDR2 (germline): SGHDT, YYEEEE. V lost 0 bases and J lost 2, with 15 bases in between. The CDR3 has 16 residues. Full variable domain (outside the CDR3, taken from reference TRBV5-6 and TRBJ2-7): DAGVTQSPTHLIKTRGQQVTLRCSPKSGHDTVSWYQQALGQGPQFIFQYYEEEERQRGNFPDRFSGHQFPNYSSELNVNALLLGDSALYLCASSLGSYWGAYEQYFGPGTRLTVT.

This clonotype was counted many times. The V gene is TRBV5-1, the J gene TRBJ2-3; a possible D gene is TRBD2 (5 bases). The CDR3 has 17 amino acids. CDR1 and CDR2 (germline): SGHRS, YFSETQ. The ends were cut back, 0 bases at V and 4 bases at J, with 18 bases in the middle. The CDR3 reads CASSLGALAAAADTQYF. The CDR3 DNA reads TGCGCCAGCAGCTTGGGCGCGCTAGCCGCGGCGGCAGATACGCAGTATTTT.

This clonotype was counted ten times or more. The chain has TRBV7-8 and TRBJ2-2, with a tentative D call TRBD1 (6 bases). The CDR3 contains 16 residues. Between the trimmed V and J ends, which lost 5 bases and 1 base, there was a span of 14 bases. Germline lookup yields CDR1 SGHVS and CDR2 FQNEAQ. CDR3 in amino acids: CASSQSVRGNTGELFF. The CDR3 region has the DNA TGTGCCAGCAGCCAGTCTGTCAGGGGGAACACCGGGGAGCTGTTTTTT. Complete variable domain (other parts from reference TRBV7-8 and TRBJ2-2): GAGVSQSPRYKVAKRGQDVALRCDPISGHVSLFWYQQALGQGPEFLTYFQNEAQLDKSGLPSDRFFAERPEGSVSTLKIQRTQQEDSAVYLCASSQSVRGNTGELFFGEGSRLTVL.

This clonotype was picked up many times. V and J are TRBV12-3 or TRBV12-4 and TRBJ1-6; TRBD1 matches 8 bases. Trimming cost V 1 base and J 4 bases; bases outside gene matches: 3. The CDR3 spans 16 residues. CDR3 nucleotides: TGTGCCAGCAGTTTAGGCAGGGGGCAATATAATTCACCCCTCCACTTT. Translation gives CASSLGRGQYNSPLHF.

Many counts were recorded for this clonotype. The chain employs TRBV5-1 and TRBJ1-2; D is uncertain. This CDR3 has 15 amino acids. Germline loops: CDR1 SGHRS, CDR2 YFSETQ. V lost 4 bases and J lost 4, with 17 bases in between. The CDR3 spells CASSPRAGVTYGYTF. The CDR3 nucleotides read TGCGCCAGCAGCCCGCGGGCAGGCGTTACCTATGGCTACACCTTC.

This clonotype has more than one count but fewer than ten. An end of the junction differs from the germline gene, which may be a read error. This rearrangement joins TRBV18 to TRBJ2-5; TRBD1 aligns across 8 bases. CDR1 and CDR2 (germline): KGHSH, LQKENI. The CDR3 sequence is 13 residues long. Written as DNA, the CDR3 is TGTGCCAGCTCACCGGACAGGGTGGAGACCCAGCACTTC. This translates into CASSPDRVETQHF.

This clonotype was seen a few times. V is TRBV5-1 and J is TRBJ1-1, with D uncertain. The V gene lost 4 bases and the J gene lost 6 bases, with 13 bases spanning the gap. CDR3 length: 13 amino acids. Per the germline V gene, CDR1 is SGHRS and CDR2 is YFSETQ. The CDR3 reads CASSRSAVSEAFF. DNA of the CDR3: TGCGCCAGCAGCAGGTCGGCCGTCTCTGAAGCTTTCTTT.

The rearrangement links TRBV28 to TRBJ2-5, with D hard to call. The CDR3 runs to 13 residues. Trimming pared 3 bases from V and 5 bases from J, leaving 10 bases between. CDR1 is MDHEN, CDR2 SYDVKM, per germline. The CDR3 nucleotides are TGTGCCAGCAGTTTGGGTTTCGCGGAGACCCAGTACTTC. Its protein is CASSLGFAETQYF.

This clonotype came up many times. The chain links TRBV24-1 to TRBJ2-5; no clear D. The ends were cut back, 1 base at V and 5 bases at J, with 16 bases in the middle. Germline-derived CDR1 and CDR2 are KGHDR and SFDVKD. The CDR3 has 16 residues. CDR3 nucleotides: TGTGCCACCAGTGATTTACAATTTGGTGGGCGTGAGACCCAGTACTTC. The encoded protein is CATSDLQFGGRETQYF.

This clonotype was picked up many times. This chain joins TRBV5-6 and TRBJ2-7; 10 bases fit TRBD2. The ends lost 2 bases at V and 5 bases at J; junction bases unmatched: 4. The germline V gene encodes CDR1 SGHDT and CDR2 YYEEEE. CDR3 length: 14 residues. CDR3 region: CASSFVLAGHEQYF. The CDR3 nucleotides are TGTGCCAGCAGCTTTGTACTAGCGGGACACGAGCAGTACTTC.